The present TCR beta chain was sequenced within a study of breast tumors, draining lymph nodes, adjacent tissues (dated by TCRdb to about 2016). In the study overall: TCR beta repertoires were compared across tumor, adjacent nontumor tissue and axillary lymph nodes obtained from breast cancer patients. In human breast cancer, the study set out to assess how tumor, surrounding tissue and draining lymph node repertoires relate to one another and whether T cells might be exchanged between them. The study at large found these results: T-cell repertoire diversity in tumors was found to be lower than in lymph nodes but higher than in nontumor tissue, and preferential V and J gene usage was observed. Tumor and nontumor tissue repertoires were found to be significantly more similar in luminal-like than in basal-like breast cancer. The data were considered consistent with the idea that most tumor T cells come from the lymph node and then expand in tumor tissue. The conclusion that tumor T cells originate in lymph nodes was presented as consistent with a hypothesis rather than as directly demonstrated.

Instrument on record: Illumina HiSeq 2000. Multiplex PCR amplification was used to generate the TCR beta chain libraries. High-throughput sequencing was used to analyze the amplified TCR beta chain products. Starting from the raw public reads, TCRdb applied fastp trimming at Q25, assembled clones with MiXCR and retained in-frame beta chains. Rows with a matching CDR3 protein are joined into one entry that keeps the most common DNA and genes. The sample table records roughly 70,000 distinct CDR3 sequences; less than 45% of these occur just once. About 8.4% of the sample is taken by the ten largest. A remark on this clonotype: Its antigen is currently not known. Base qualities were left out, and no much larger clone turns up one base away.

V is clipped by 7 bases and J by 8 bases, and the sequence between their germline boundaries is 26 bases long. The CDR3 starts with the cysteine, ends with the phenylalanine, and has 16 residues. This entry keeps only the CDR3 DNA: 48 bases, framed from base 1. CDR1 LNHDA and CDR2 SQIVND are derived from the germline V gene (reference sequence). Sequenced input: breast tumor tissue. Rearrangement joined TRBV19 to TRBJ1-2, with TRBD1 tentatively as D gene (6 bases match). This clonotype was obtained from a female donor with breast cancer. Some clones in this sample may be carry-over from other donors' samples. The CDR3: CASKRGAGHKTRGYTF. Read as DNA, the sequence is TGTGCCAGTAAGAGGGGGGCCGGACACAAAACTAGGGGCTACACCTTC. The full variable domain, completed from the reference TRBV19 and TRBJ1-2 proteins outside the CDR3, reads DGGITQSPKYLFRKEGQNVTLSCEQNLNHDAMYWYRQDPGQGLRLIYYSQIVNDFQKGDIAEGYSVSREKKESFPLTVTSAQKNPTAFYLCASKRGAGHKTRGYTFGSGTRLTVV.